This T cell receptor (beta chain) was obtained from a study of CD8+ T cells in alopecia areata. Study at large: Each of the treated patients was given oral tofacitinib, 5 to 10 mg twice daily, for moderate-to-severe alopecia areata. Tofacitinib therapy lasting 6 to 18 months was followed by 6 months off drug. General study findings and limits: Alopecia totalis/universalis scalp especially showed more expanded CD8+ clones than normal scalp.

CD4+ and CD8+ T cells were sorted from PBMCs. The CDR3 sequence is 15 residues long. V lost 1 base and J lost 0, with 9 bases in between. Per germline, CDR1 SGHTA and CDR2 FQGTGA. Reverse transcribed after extraction, RNA yielded cDNA as the sequencing template. TCRdb's table, derived via immunoSEQ multiplex PCR, lists solely in-frame clones and lacks some. The sample consists of over 200,000 clones, around three fifths of them appearing once. In the case of this clone: No antigen is known for it.

The chain carries TRBV7-3 and TRBJ2-5; D is tentatively TRBD1 or TRBD2 (5 bases each). This specimen was CD4+ T cells sorted from blood, taken at week 0. The sequence derives from a human donor with alopecia areata. The CDR3 loop reads CASSLNGGYQETQYF. In DNA, the CDR3 is TGTGCCAGCAGCTTAAATGGGGGTTACCAAGAGACCCAGTACTTC. Based on the CDR3 plus reference TRBV7-3 and TRBJ2-5, the full variable domain is GAGVSQTPSNKVTEKGKYVELRCDPISGHTALYWYRQSLGQGPEFLIYFQGTGAADDSGLPNDRFFAVRPEGSVSTLKIQRTERGDSAVYLCASSLNGGYQETQYFGPGTRLLVL.